Included here is one TCR beta chain sequence, with context. Its antigen is undetermined. In every case, the donor was a healthy Caucasian. This CDR3 spans 12 amino acids. J was trimmed by 5 bases and V by 6 bases; bases with no gene match: 4. This specimen belongs to a study of identical twins. Study-wide points: Cord blood beta clonotypes present at high abundance carried fewer insertions; no such pattern appeared in memory repertoires.

MiXCR was run by TCRdb on the 5' RACE reads, yielding one entry per CDR3 protein. This sample has just over 500,000 distinct CDR3 sequences, with 22% found just once. Separately, the same data were catalogued under a study of T cells expressing NK-cell markers.

The sequence was obtained from a woman younger than 35 in good health. Specimen: CD4+ T cells sorted from blood. The rearrangement uses TRBV12-3 or TRBV12-4 and TRBJ2-7, with 7 bases fitting TRBD1. DNA for the CDR3: TGTGCCAGCAGAGACAGGGCCCACGAGCAGTACTTC. Encoded protein: CASRDRAHEQYF.